The 15 T cell receptor beta chains given below trace back to one sample, sequenced in a study of CXCR3-negative and CXCR3-positive naive CD8 T cells. Researchers prepared the TRB cDNA libraries using 5' RACE with UMI labels. TCRdb reworked the 5' RACE reads into one entry per CDR3 protein, no DNA. This sample contains tens of thousands of distinct CDR3 sequences. Sequencing used naive CXCR3- CD8+ T cells from blood. As to subset: CD45RO-CCR7+CD27+CD95- naive CD8+ T cells lacking CXCR3 (TNR3-). These receptors were collected from a human donor in good health. Some clones in this sample may be carry-over from other donors' samples.

The chain combines TRBV29-1 with TRBJ2-1; the TCRdb D gene call, TRBD1, has no DNA to confirm it. The CDR3 is made up of 14 amino acids. The germline CDR1 and CDR2 sequences are SQVTM and ANQGSEA. The CDR3 sequence: CSVEVWAPNNEQFF.

This rearrangement joins TRBV7-2 to TRBJ2-7; TCRdb returns TRBD2, unconfirmable since there is no DNA. This CDR3 has 13 amino acids. From germline, CDR1 is SGHTA and CDR2 FQGNSA. The CDR3 is CASSLRVAYEQYF. The complete variable domain, with remaining parts taken from reference TRBV7-2 and TRBJ2-7, reads GAGVSQSPSNKVTEKGKDVELRCDPISGHTALYWYRQSLGQGLEFLIYFQGNSAPDKSGLPSDRFSAERTGGSVSTLTIQRTQQEDSAVYLCASSLRVAYEQYFGPGTRLTVT.

CDR3 sequence reads: CSVEDQNYGYTF. The V and J genes are TRBV29-1 and TRBJ1-2. CDR1 and CDR2 from the germline V gene are SQVTM and ANQGSEA. The CDR3 contains 12 residues.

The J gene is TRBJ2-5, the V gene TRBV7-2. CDR1 is SGHTA, CDR2 FQGNSA, per germline. The CDR3 consists of 13 residues. The CDR3 here is CASSLGYQETQYF. Full variable domain (missing parts from reference TRBV7-2 and TRBJ2-5): GAGVSQSPSNKVTEKGKDVELRCDPISGHTALYWYRQSLGQGLEFLIYFQGNSAPDKSGLPSDRFSAERTGGSVSTLTIQRTQQEDSAVYLCASSLGYQETQYFGPGTRLLVL.

The chain combines TRBV29-1 with TRBJ1-1; TCRdb designates TRBD1, a call that cannot be tested without DNA. The germline V gene encodes CDR1 SQVTM and CDR2 ANQGSEA. The CDR3 is 12 amino acids. The CDR3 here is CSAGGQGAEAFF.

The chain is built from TRBV5-1 and TRBJ2-3. The CDR3 runs to 13 residues. The germline gives CDR1 SGHRS, CDR2 YFSETQ. CDR3 in amino acids: CASSPYLGDTQYF.

The chain joins TRBV28 to TRBJ2-2. CDR1 is MDHEN and CDR2 is SYDVKM in the germline V gene. This CDR3 is built from 13 residues. The CDR3 loop is CASSLYDAGELFF.

The J gene is TRBJ2-3, the V gene TRBV11-2; with no DNA, the TCRdb D assignment of TRBD2 cannot be verified. Germline values: CDR1 SGHAT, CDR2 FQNNGV. The CDR3 consists of 17 residues. The CDR3: CASSLYPQASGSDTQYF.

The chain is built from TRBV5-1 and TRBJ2-7; TCRdb lists TRBD1, though no DNA is available to test this call. Germline loops: CDR1 SGHRS, CDR2 YFSETQ. This CDR3 comprises 14 residues. The CDR3 spells CASSLHRDKNEQYF.

The chain joins TRBV4-1 to TRBJ1-6; absent DNA, TCRdb's TRBD1 call cannot be checked. The CDR3 covers 14 residues. Germline V gene sequence: CDR1 MGHRA, CDR2 YSYEKL. CDR3 loop: CASSQDVPVSPLHF.

This sequence joins TRBV6-8 and TRBJ2-3; TCRdb's D call of TRBD1 is untestable without DNA. Germline V gene sequence: CDR1 MNHGY, CDR2 SAAAGT. The CDR3 runs to 17 residues. The CDR3 spells CASRRPRASHPADTQYF.

The chain recombines TRBV14 with TRBJ2-1; lacking DNA, the TRBD2 call made by TCRdb goes unchecked. In germline, CDR1 is SGHDN, CDR2 FVKESK. The length of the CDR3 is 16 residues. The CDR3 sequence: CASNLGRLAGNNEQFF.

The chain recombines TRBV19 with TRBJ2-1. CDR1 LNHDA and CDR2 SQIVND come from the germline V gene (reference sequence). CDR3 length equals 15 residues. The CDR3 sequence is CASSISHSSYNEQFF. The complete variable domain, with remaining parts taken from reference TRBV19 and TRBJ2-1, reads DGGITQSPKYLFRKEGQNVTLSCEQNLNHDAMYWYRQDPGQGLRLIYYSQIVNDFQKGDIAEGYSVSREKKESFPLTVTSAQKNPTAFYLCASSISHSSYNEQFFGPGTRLTVL.

The rearrangement uses TRBV27 and TRBJ2-3; TCRdb gives TRBD1 as the D gene, but with no DNA this cannot be confirmed. This CDR3 has 13 amino acids. Germline values: CDR1 MNHEY, CDR2 SMNVEV (reference sequence). CDR3 sequence reads: CASTNLGADTQYF.

This chain uses TRBV28 with TRBJ2-7; lacking DNA, the TRBD2 call made by TCRdb goes unchecked. Germline CDR1 reads MDHEN; CDR2 reads SYDVKM. The CDR3 spans 16 residues. The CDR3 here is CASSSTSGRQPSEQYF.